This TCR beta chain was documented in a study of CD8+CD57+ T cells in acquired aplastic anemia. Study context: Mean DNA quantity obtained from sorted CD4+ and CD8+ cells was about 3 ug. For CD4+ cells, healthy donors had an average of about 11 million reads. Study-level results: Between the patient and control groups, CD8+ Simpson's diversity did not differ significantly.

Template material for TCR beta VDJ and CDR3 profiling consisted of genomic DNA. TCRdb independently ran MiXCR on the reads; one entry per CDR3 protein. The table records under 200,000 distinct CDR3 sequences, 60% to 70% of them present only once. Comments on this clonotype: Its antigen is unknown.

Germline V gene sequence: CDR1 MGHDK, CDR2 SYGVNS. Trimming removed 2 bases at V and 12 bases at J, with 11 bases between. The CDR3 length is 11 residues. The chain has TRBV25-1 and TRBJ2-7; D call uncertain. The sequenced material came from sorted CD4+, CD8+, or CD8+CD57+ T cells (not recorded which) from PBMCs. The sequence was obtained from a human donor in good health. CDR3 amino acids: CASSEEQRLYF. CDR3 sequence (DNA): TGTGCCAGCAGTGAAGAACAGAGGCTGTACTTC.